This TCR beta chain was retrieved from a study of cytomegalovirus exposure and HLA in healthy donors. Findings of the study overall: Sequencing likely generated an artifact that appeared as a cluster of highly shared sequence variants.

Details on this clone: No antigen is known for it.

Healthy bone marrow donors formed the donor group. The PCR made use of 60 Vbeta and 13 Jbeta primers. TCRdb's copy holds only in-frame clones and misses some; the assay was immunoSEQ multiplex PCR. The table shows approximately 100,000 clones, with under 80% occurring only once. The TCR originated in a man aged 40-50 years in good health and CMV-seronegative. Input material: PBMCs.

CDR3 in amino acids: CASRDGGRSQPQHF. The CDR3 DNA sequence: TGCGCCAGCAGAGATGGGGGCCGGAGTCAGCCCCAGCATTTT. V gene TRBV10-2 combines with J gene TRBJ1-5, with D possibly matching TRBD1 (6 bases). The CDR3 has 14 residues. CDR1 WSHSY and CDR2 SAAADI come from the germline V gene. The V end lost 6 bases, the J end lost 6 bases, and 15 bases lay between the germline ends.